The 3 T cell receptor beta chains given below trace back to one sample, sequenced in a study of cytomegalovirus exposure and HLA in healthy donors. 13 Jbeta primers and 60 Vbeta primers were used for the PCR. Profiling relied on immunoSEQ multiplex PCR, and the TCRdb table lists in-frame clones only, not all of them. The profile shows some 200,000 clones, 70% to 85% of them singletons. Sequenced: PBMCs. These receptors came from a boy between 2 and 10 years old in good health and CMV-seronegative.

The chain joins TRBV2 to TRBJ2-5; D remains ambiguous. The better agreement between TRBJ2-7 and the DNA end casts doubt on the J call. Germline V gene data show CDR1 as SNHLY and CDR2 as FYNNEI. The CDR3 runs 14 residues. The CDR3 DNA is TGTGCCAGCAGTGAAGGCCCCGTAGATTACGAGCAGTACTTC. Translating it yields CASSEGPVDYEQYF.

On this clone itself: The CDR3 end shows no conserved phenylalanine or tryptophan, and so a read error is likely. The rearrangement links TRBV7-2 to TRBJ1-2; 8 positions match TRBD1. With 4 bases clipped from V and 8 bases from J, the junction kept 6 bases outside the gene matches. The length of the CDR3 is 13 residues. In germline, CDR1 is SGHTA, CDR2 FQGNSA. The CDR3: CASSSWTGYGYTL. The CDR3 DNA reads as TGTGCCAGCAGCTCATGGACAGGGTACGGCTACACCCTC.

The genes are TRBV5-4 and TRBJ2-3, with 10 bases fitting TRBD2. The CDR3 sequence is 17 residues long. Trimming removed 4 bases from V and 1 base from J; junction bases left unmatched: 9. Germline values: CDR1 SGHNT, CDR2 YYREEE (reference sequence). The CDR3 is CASSKSSSGGGTDTQYF. The CDR3 coding sequence is TGTGCCAGCAGCAAGTCAAGCAGCGGGGGGGGCACAGATACGCAGTATTTT.